The T cell receptor (beta chain) described here comes from a study of PD-1 blockade in classical Hodgkin lymphoma. Study-wide results and caveats: Complete responders possessed baseline diversity comparable to newly diagnosed patients. TCR diversity in CD4+, not CD8+, cells rose significantly by C4D1.

All patients experienced relapse after autologous stem cell transplantation, and brentuximab vedotin exposure was variable. This CDR3 has 13 residues. CDR1 MNHEY and CDR2 SMNVEV come from the germline V gene (reference sequence). Deletions cut 11 bases from V and 2 bases from J, with 16 bases between. The assay was immunoSEQ multiplex PCR, and TCRdb's table has in-frame clones only and misses some. The table includes about 94,000 clones, roughly 87% detected once. Comment on this clone: Its antigen is still unknown.

The sequence was collected from a human donor with classical Hodgkin lymphoma. This material consisted of peripheral blood mononuclear cells (PBMCs), taken before the second cycle of nivolumab. The gene calls are TRBV27 and TRBJ2-7, with D possibly matching TRBD2 (6 bases). CDR3 sequence reads: CASRMGGTYEQYF. The CDR3 DNA follows: TGTGCCTCCCGGATGGGGGGAACCTACGAGCAGTACTTC.